The 32 T cell receptor beta chains below come from one sample, sequenced in a study of T cell repertoires in cytomegalovirus infection. TCRdb reanalysed the reads using MiXCR and keeps one entry per CDR3 protein. The sample carries 400,000 to 550,000 distinct CDR3 sequences, 10% to 12% recorded once. Specimen: PBMCs. Every receptor here comes from a human donor in good health (CMV status not recorded). Some clones in this sample may be carry-over from other donors' samples.

This clonotype came up a few times. The V gene is TRBV20-1, the J gene TRBJ1-6; 11 bases match TRBD1. J gave up 9 bases and V 3 bases, and 7 bases lay outside the gene matches. Germline V lookup: CDR1 DFQATT, CDR2 SNEGSKA (reference sequence). This CDR3 is 15 amino acids long. The CDR3 nucleotides read TGCAGTGCTAGGGCCGGACAGGGGGCTTTTTCACCCCTCCACTTT. This encodes CSARAGQGAFSPLHF.

V usage is TRBV7-9 and J usage is TRBJ1-6; possible D gene TRBD1, 5 bases. Germline assignment: CDR1 SEHNR and CDR2 FQNEAQ (reference sequence). Trimming took 5 bases from V and 13 from J, leaving 12 bases between them. The CDR3 is 12 residues long. The CDR3 reads CASSPQQDPLHF. In DNA form, the CDR3 reads TGTGCCAGCAGCCCGCAACAGGATCCCCTCCACTTT.

The chain carries TRBV10-3 and TRBJ1-1, with a weak D call TRBD1 (6 bases). V gave up 11 bases and J gave up 3 bases, with 19 bases separating them. The germline V gene has CDR1 ENHRY and CDR2 SYGVKD. CDR3 length: 14 amino acids. The CDR3 sequence is CAATGIRGDTEAFF. CDR3 DNA: TGTGCCGCCACAGGGATTCGAGGGGACACTGAAGCTTTCTTT.

This clonotype was observed at least ten times. The chain has TRBV9 and TRBJ1-6; D remains ambiguous. This CDR3 has 16 residues. V lost 2 bases to trimming and J lost 2 bases, with 11 bases between them. Germline lookup yields CDR1 SGDLS and CDR2 YYNGEE. CDR3 DNA sequence: TGTGCCAGCAGCGTCGGCCCAGGCCCCTATAATTCACCCCTCCACTTT. Translating it yields CASSVGPGPYNSPLHF.

This clonotype has a count of ten or more. V gene TRBV19 combines with J gene TRBJ1-2; 8 positions agree with TRBD1. The CDR3 consists of 14 residues. Trimming took 5 bases from V and 3 from J; bases not matched to a gene: 5. Germline assignment: CDR1 LNHDA and CDR2 SQIVND (reference sequence). This CDR3 reads CASSPGQGYYGYTF. CDR3 sequence (DNA): TGTGCCAGTAGTCCTGGACAGGGCTACTATGGCTACACCTTC.

In this sample, this clonotype turned up many times. J is TRBJ1-1 and V is TRBV5-1, with TRBD1 as a possible D gene (6 bases). The CDR3 sequence is 13 residues long. V was cut by 2 bases and J by 5 bases, with 10 bases left in between. CDR1 is SGHRS, CDR2 YFSETQ, per germline. CDR3 DNA: TGCGCCAGCAGCTTCTCAGGGGAGACTGAAGCTTTCTTT. Translation: CASSFSGETEAFF.

This clonotype was seen at least ten times. The chain carries TRBV6-5 and TRBJ1-3; D may be TRBD1 (5 bases). The germline gives CDR1 MNHEY, CDR2 SVGAGI. The CDR3 covers 19 residues. V shed 2 bases and J shed 0 bases, with 20 bases lying between them. The chain's CDR3 is CASSYGGSDPTSSGNTIYF. CDR3 sequence (DNA): TGTGCCAGCAGTTACGGGGGAAGCGACCCTACCAGCTCTGGAAACACCATATATTTT.

In its sample, this clonotype was seen many times. The chain recombines TRBV2 with TRBJ2-7; 7 bases align to TRBD2. This CDR3 has 14 residues. Germline values: CDR1 SNHLY, CDR2 FYNNEI. Unmatched junction bases numbered 9, after V lost 6 bases and J lost 4 bases. CDR3 nucleotides: TGTGCCAGCAGAGGGGACTACCGGATTTACGAGCAGTACTTC. Its translation: CASRGDYRIYEQYF.

This clonotype has a count of ten or more. CDR3 sequence: CASSLESGGALSYNEQFF. Written as DNA, the CDR3 is TGTGCCAGCAGCTTAGAAAGCGGGGGGGCCCTCTCCTACAATGAGCAGTTCTTC. The gene calls are TRBV7-6 and TRBJ2-1; 10 bases agree with TRBD2. Germline V gene lookup returns CDR1 SGHVS and CDR2 FNYEAQ. CDR3 length: 18 amino acids. Unmatched junction bases numbered 6, after V lost 1 base and J lost 0 bases.

The chain couples TRBV6-5 to TRBJ2-7; a weak D match, TRBD2 (5 bases). CDR3 length equals 13 residues. The V gene lost 6 bases and the J gene lost 2 bases, with 11 bases spanning the gap. Germline CDR1 reads MNHEY; CDR2 reads SVGAGI. The CDR3 bases are TGTGCCAGCAGCCCCGCGGGCACCTACGAGCAGTACTTC. Amino acids: CASSPAGTYEQYF.

This clonotype came up many times. The rearrangement links TRBV6-1 to TRBJ1-1, with D uncertain. CDR3 length equals 12 residues. Germline V gene lookup returns CDR1 MNHNS and CDR2 SASEGT. V dropped 6 bases and J dropped 9 bases, with 14 bases sitting between them. The CDR3 DNA reads TGTGCCAGCAGCGGAGAGACTGATAAAGCTTTCTTT. This sequence encodes CASSGETDKAFF.

The gene calls are TRBV30 and TRBJ2-6; 8 nucleotides agree with TRBD1. This CDR3 region has 17 residues. CDR1 is GTSNPN and CDR2 is SVGIG in the germline V gene (reference sequence). The V gene end was trimmed by 2 bases and the J gene end by 4 bases; junction bases not matched to a gene: 10. CDR3 loop: CAWSSGQGISGANVLTF. DNA of the CDR3: TGTGCCTGGAGTTCTGGACAGGGTATATCGGGGGCCAACGTCCTGACTTTC.

At least ten counts were recorded for this clonotype. V usage is TRBV5-6 and J usage is TRBJ2-5; 9 positions agree with TRBD1. V dropped 4 bases and J dropped 5; count of bases not matched to a gene: 12. The CDR3 totals 16 residues. The germline gives CDR1 SGHDT, CDR2 YYEEEE. The CDR3 here is CASSPGGTGLAETQYF. As DNA, the CDR3 is TGTGCCAGCAGCCCCGGGGGGACAGGGTTGGCGGAGACCCAGTACTTC.

The chain combines TRBV2 with TRBJ2-1; a possible D gene is TRBD1 (6 bases). The CDR3 has 10 amino acids. The germline V gene has CDR1 SNHLY and CDR2 FYNNEI. V was cut by 7 bases and J by 10 bases, with 8 bases left in between. CDR3 amino acids: CASTGQEQFF. CDR3 in DNA: TGTGCCAGCACTGGACAGGAGCAGTTCTTC.

This clonotype was detected many times. This sequence joins TRBV30 and TRBJ1-2, with D perhaps TRBD1 (6 bases). Germline V lookup: CDR1 GTSNPN, CDR2 SVGIG (reference sequence). The CDR3 runs to 14 residues. V dropped 2 bases and J dropped 4 bases, with 14 bases sitting between them. The CDR3 DNA is TGTGCCTGGAGTCCCACCCGGGACACCTATGGCTACACCTTC. Translating gives CAWSPTRDTYGYTF.

This clonotype was observed at least ten times. The chain joins TRBV7-6 to TRBJ2-2; perhaps D is TRBD1 or TRBD2 (5 bases each). V lost 4 bases to trimming and J lost 0 bases, with 21 bases between them. The V gene's germline CDR1 is SGHVS and CDR2 FNYEAQ. The length of the CDR3 is 19 residues. The CDR3 bases are TGTGCCAGCAGCTCCCAACGGGGCGGGCGCCCTTCGAACACCGGGGAGCTGTTTTTT. This sequence encodes CASSSQRGGRPSNTGELFF. The whole variable domain, filled in from reference TRBV7-6 and TRBJ2-2, reads GAGVSQSPRYKVTKRGQDVALRCDPISGHVSLYWYRQALGQGPEFLTYFNYEAQQDKSGLPNDRFSAERPEGSISTLTIQRTEQRDSAMYRCASSSQRGGRPSNTGELFFGEGSRLTVL.

There are many counts of this clonotype. V and J are TRBV20-1 and TRBJ2-1; possibly TRBD2 for D (7 bases). Per the germline V gene, CDR1 is DFQATT and CDR2 is SNEGSKA (reference sequence). CDR3 length equals 12 residues. The CDR3 sequence: CSAQGGGNEQFF. CDR3 bases: TGCAGCGCACAAGGGGGGGGGAATGAGCAGTTCTTC.

This clonotype appeared many times. V is TRBV7-8 and J is TRBJ2-7; 8 bases are a match to TRBD1. CDR1 and CDR2 (germline): SGHVS, FQNEAQ. The trim removed 5 bases at V and 5 bases at J, leaving 8 bases unmatched. The CDR3 is 14 residues long. As DNA, the CDR3 is TGTGCCAGCAGCACTCGACAGGGGATCAACGAGCAGTACTTC. Protein sequence: CASSTRQGINEQYF.

This clonotype was seen only a few times. The chain combines TRBV5-4 with TRBJ2-1, with TRBD2 matching 7 bases. Trimming at V came to 1 base and at J to 3 bases, leaving 10 bases not matched to a gene. There are 17 residues in the CDR3. Germline V gene lookup returns CDR1 SGHNT and CDR2 YYREEE (reference sequence). CDR3 in amino acids: CASSLNGGSGGYNEQFF. CDR3 sequence (DNA): TGTGCCAGCAGCTTGAATGGCGGGAGCGGAGGCTACAATGAGCAGTTCTTC.

This clonotype was detected ten times or more. The CDR3 spells CASSTGGAYEQYF. The CDR3 DNA follows: TGTGCCAGCAGTACAGGGGGAGCCTACGAGCAGTACTTC. The chain uses TRBV6-2 or TRBV6-3 and TRBJ2-7, with 8 bases identical to TRBD1. CDR3 length equals 13 residues. The V gene's germline CDR1 is MNHEY and CDR2 SVGEGT. Unmatched junction bases numbered 2, after V lost 5 bases and J lost 2 bases.

Only a few counts were recorded for this clonotype. This chain's CDR3 is CASSYPRYQNTEAFF. The CDR3 DNA is TGTGCCAGCAGTTACCCCCGGTACCAGAACACTGAAGCTTTCTTT. The gene calls are TRBV6-6 and TRBJ1-1; D call uncertain. Germline V lookup: CDR1 MNHNY, CDR2 SVGAGI (reference sequence). The CDR3 is 15 amino acids. The germline V and J ends were trimmed by 2 bases and 1 base, with 11 bases remaining between them.

This clonotype was seen repeatedly, ten times or more. V usage is TRBV27 and J usage is TRBJ2-2; weak D call: TRBD1 (6 bases). The V gene's germline CDR1 is MNHEY and CDR2 SMNVEV (reference sequence). CDR3 length: 15 amino acids. Between the trimmed V and J ends, which lost 5 bases and 1 base, there was a span of 11 bases. The DNA of the CDR3 is TGTGCCAGCAGTCTCCGGGACATGAACACCGGGGAGCTGTTTTTT. Residues: CASSLRDMNTGELFF.

This clonotype appeared many times. V and J are TRBV28 and TRBJ1-6; 9 nucleotides match TRBD1. Germline V lookup: CDR1 MDHEN, CDR2 SYDVKM. The trim removed 6 bases at V and 6 bases at J, leaving 9 bases unmatched. The CDR3 loop spans 16 amino acids. CDR3 residues: CASRITWTGANSPLHF. CDR3 nucleotide sequence: TGTGCCAGCAGAATCACGTGGACAGGGGCTAATTCACCCCTCCACTTT.

Only a few counts were recorded for this clonotype. This chain uses TRBV6-5 with TRBJ2-3; TRBD2 agrees at 7 bases. There are 15 residues in the CDR3. J gave up 2 bases and V 2 bases, and 4 bases lay outside the gene matches. The V gene's germline CDR1 is MNHEY and CDR2 SVGAGI. The CDR3, as DNA: TGTGCCAGCAGTTACGGCGGGGGTTTCACAGATACGCAGTATTTT. It codes for CASSYGGGFTDTQYF.

The chain couples TRBV7-4 to TRBJ1-1, with D possibly TRBD1 on 5 matching bases. The CDR3 is made up of 14 amino acids. The V and J ends lost 4 bases and 5 bases respectively, with 14 bases between them. Germline V CDR1 and CDR2: SGHVT, SQSDAQ. CDR3 nucleotides: TGTGCCAGCAGCTCTATTCAAGGGGCAACTGAAGCTTTCTTT. Its translation: CASSSIQGATEAFF.

This chain uses TRBV9 with TRBJ1-6; D might be TRBD1 (6 bases). Looked up from germline, CDR1 is SGDLS and CDR2 is YYNGEE. CDR3 length: 15 residues. V lost 0 bases, J lost 10 bases, and 14 bases lay in between. The chain's CDR3 is CASSVDQGRGSPLHF. DNA of the CDR3: TGTGCCAGCAGCGTAGATCAGGGGAGGGGATCACCCCTCCACTTT.

This clonotype appeared many times. J is TRBJ1-4 and V is TRBV10-3; 7 bases are shared with TRBD1. CDR1 ENHRY and CDR2 SYGVKD come from the germline V gene. J gave up 4 bases and V 3 bases, and 8 bases lay outside the gene matches. This CDR3 is 16 amino acids long. The CDR3 nucleotides are TGTGCCATCAGTGAAAGACAGGGCCTTAGTAATGAAAAACTGTTTTTT. Residues: CAISERQGLSNEKLFF.

This rearrangement joins TRBV5-1 to TRBJ2-3; D is possibly TRBD1 or TRBD2 (5 bases each). Germline-derived CDR1 and CDR2 are SGHRS and YFSETQ. The V and J ends lost 4 bases and 0 bases respectively, with 12 bases between them. The length of the CDR3 is 15 residues. The DNA of the CDR3 is TGCGCCAGCAGCCTGGGACCGAGCAGCACAGATACGCAGTATTTT. Protein product: CASSLGPSSTDTQYF.

This clonotype was seen at least ten times. The chain's CDR3 is CAISAETVRTEAFF. The CDR3 coding sequence is TGTGCCATCAGTGCCGAGACAGTCCGCACTGAAGCTTTCTTT. This chain joins TRBV10-3 and TRBJ1-1; tentative D call: TRBD1 (5 bases). The V gene lost 4 bases and the J gene lost 4 bases, with 13 bases spanning the gap. The germline V gene has CDR1 ENHRY and CDR2 SYGVKD. The CDR3 spans 14 residues.

This rearrangement joins TRBV3-1 to TRBJ2-7; D possibly matches TRBD1 or TRBD2 (6 bases each). CDR3 size: 15 residues. Germline values: CDR1 LGHDT, CDR2 YNNKEL (reference sequence). Trimming took 4 bases from V and 2 from J, leaving 15 bases between them. CDR3 in amino acids: CASSRRGARPYEQYF. In nucleotides, the CDR3 is TGTGCCAGCAGCCGTAGGGGGGCGCGACCCTACGAGCAGTACTTC.

The V and J genes are TRBV4-2 and TRBJ1-3; D gene uncertain. Germline V CDR1 and CDR2: LGHNA, YNFKEQ. With 3 bases removed from V and 0 bases from J, the gap between germline ends came to 12 bases. The CDR3 has 16 residues. The CDR3 DNA reads as TGTGCCAGCAGCCATGATTGGAACTTCTCTGGAAACACCATATATTTT. Translated: CASSHDWNFSGNTIYF.

This clonotype was detected ten times or more. The chain has TRBV7-2 and TRBJ2-3, with TRBD2 matching over 12 bases. V was clipped by 1 base and J by 1 base; unmatched bases: 3. Germline V gene lookup returns CDR1 SGHTA and CDR2 FQGNSA. This CDR3 has 17 residues. The CDR3 DNA reads as TGTGCCAGCAGCTTAGGTAGACTAGCGGGGGGCACAGATACGCAGTATTTT. Protein product: CASSLGRLAGGTDTQYF.